Listed here are 16 T cell receptor beta chains from one sample, sequenced in a study of CD8+CD57+ T cells in acquired aplastic anemia. In patients chosen for sequencing, flow cytometry had shown CD8+CD57+ cell expansion. The template used for profiling TCR beta VDJ and CDR3 was genomic DNA. TCRdb reprocessed the reads via MiXCR and lists one record per CDR3 protein. The sample records about 120,000 distinct CDR3 sequences, over 55% being singletons. What was sequenced was sorted CD4+, CD8+, or CD8+CD57+ T cells (not recorded which) from PBMCs. The source of these receptors is a human donor with aplastic anemia.

This clonotype was picked up one time. This chain joins TRBV29-1 and TRBJ1-1; D gene uncertain. Germline CDR1 SQVTM, CDR2 ANQGSEA. The CDR3 covers 11 residues. The V and J ends lost 7 bases and 0 bases respectively, with 6 bases between them. CDR3 residues: CSAFLNTEAFF. The CDR3 bases are TGCAGCGCCTTCTTGAACACTGAAGCTTTCTTT. Combining the CDR3 with reference TRBV29-1 and TRBJ1-1 gives the whole variable domain SAVISQKPSRDICQRGTSLTIQCQVDSQVTMMFWYRQQPGQSLTLIATANQGSEATYESGFVIDKFPISRPNLTFSTLTVSNMSPEDSSIYLCSAFLNTEAFFGQGTRLTVV.

J is TRBJ1-6 and V is TRBV5-1; no clear D. The V end lost 0 bases, the J end lost 6 bases, and 7 bases lay between the germline ends. Germline loops: CDR1 SGHRS, CDR2 YFSETQ. This CDR3 spans 14 amino acids. The chain's CDR3 is CASSLDGSNSPLHF. As DNA, the CDR3 is TGCGCCAGCAGCTTGGATGGGAGTAATTCACCCCTCCACTTT.

The rearrangement uses TRBV27 and TRBJ1-6; 10 bases agree with TRBD1. There are 15 residues in the CDR3. The germline CDR1 and CDR2 sequences are MNHEY and SMNVEV (reference sequence). Trimming removed 6 bases from V and 9 bases from J; junction bases left unmatched: 8. In DNA, the CDR3 is TGTGCCAGCAGACAGGGGACAGGGGAAAGTTCACCCCTCCACTTT. This codes for CASRQGTGESSPLHF.

The genes are TRBV2 and TRBJ2-1, with D unresolved. CDR1 is SNHLY, CDR2 FYNNEI, per germline. Trimming stripped 2 bases from V and 5 bases from J, with 4 bases between. The CDR3 totals 12 residues. The CDR3 protein is CASSELHNEQFF. The CDR3 region has the DNA TGTGCCAGCAGTGAACTCCACAATGAGCAGTTCTTC.

Turning to this clonotype: The junction and the germline gene differ at one end; a read error may be behind it. This chain uses TRBV20-1 with TRBJ2-7, with no clear D. The CDR3 loop spans 13 amino acids. Per germline, CDR1 DFQATT and CDR2 SNEGSKA (reference sequence). This CDR3 reads CSATGRYSYEQYF. The CDR3 DNA reads TGCAGCGCTACGGGCAGATACTCCTACGAGCAGTACTTC.

This clonotype was detected once. A read error may explain this, as a much larger clone is one base away. This chain links TRBV3-1 with TRBJ2-7, with D possibly TRBD1 on 6 matching bases. Looked up from germline, CDR1 is LGHDT and CDR2 is YNNKEL (reference sequence). The CDR3 length is 13 residues. The CDR3 loop is CASSPVNRDELYF. As DNA, the CDR3 is TGTGCCAGCAGTCCTGTTAACAGGGACGAGCTGTACTTC.

This clonotype was recorded at least ten times. V gene TRBV5-6 combines with J gene TRBJ1-6; no reliable D call. Trimming stripped 3 bases from V and 4 bases from J, with 11 bases between. The CDR3 consists of 15 residues. The germline gives CDR1 SGHDT, CDR2 YYEEEE. The CDR3 reads CASSSDGLYNSPLHF. The CDR3 DNA reads TGTGCCAGCAGCTCAGACGGACTATATAATTCACCCCTCCACTTT. Filled out from reference TRBV5-6 and TRBJ1-6, the complete variable domain reads DAGVTQSPTHLIKTRGQQVTLRCSPKSGHDTVSWYQQALGQGPQFIFQYYEEEERQRGNFPDRFSGHQFPNYSSELNVNALLLGDSALYLCASSSDGLYNSPLHFGNGTRLTVT.

This clonotype turned up a few times. The CDR3 region is CASSETGRSYEQYF. The CDR3 region has the DNA TGCGCCAGCAGTGAGACAGGGCGCTCCTACGAGCAGTACTTC. J is TRBJ2-7 and V is TRBV10-2, with a tentative D call TRBD1 (6 bases). With 2 bases removed from V and 0 bases from J, the gap between germline ends came to 8 bases. The CDR3 contains 14 residues. Germline assignment: CDR1 WSHSY and CDR2 SAAADI.

This chain uses TRBV20-1 with TRBJ2-7, with 10 bases that match TRBD1. From germline, CDR1 is DFQATT and CDR2 SNEGSKA (reference sequence). The CDR3 has 15 amino acids. V trimming: 0 bases; J trimming: 4 bases; junction bases outside the gene matches: 6. This CDR3 is CSARDPWTGGYEQYF. In DNA, the CDR3 is TGCAGTGCTAGAGATCCGTGGACAGGGGGATACGAGCAGTACTTC.

The sample holds a few counts of this clonotype. The V and J genes are TRBV25-1 and TRBJ2-2, with a weak D call TRBD2 (5 bases). Trimming took 8 bases from V and 5 from J, leaving 9 bases between them. Germline V gene sequence: CDR1 MGHDK, CDR2 SYGVNS. This CDR3 is built from 12 residues. The CDR3 reads CASEQRTGELFF. CDR3 sequence (DNA): TGTGCCAGCGAACAGCGGACCGGGGAGCTGTTTTTT.

This clonotype showed up just a few times. This rearrangement joins TRBV3-1 to TRBJ1-5; a possible D gene is TRBD1 (5 bases). V lost 0 bases to trimming and J lost 7 bases, with 13 bases between them. The CDR3 is made up of 15 amino acids. CDR1 LGHDT and CDR2 YNNKEL come from the germline V gene (reference sequence). The CDR3 nucleotides are TGTGCCAGCAGCCAAGATTGGGGGGTGGAACAGCCCCAGCATTTT. Encoded protein: CASSQDWGVEQPQHF.

This clonotype came up once. V and J are TRBV6-2 or TRBV6-3 and TRBJ1-6; 10 positions match TRBD1. The CDR3 runs 16 residues. The V segment lost 6 bases and the J segment 10 bases; nucleotides outside the gene matches: 12. Germline V gene data show CDR1 as MNHEY and CDR2 as SVGEGT. The CDR3, as DNA: TGTGCCAGCAGCCGACTCCTGGGGACAGGGGAATCACCCCTCCACTTT. It codes for CASSRLLGTGESPLHF.

This clonotype has more than one count but fewer than ten. The chain combines TRBV27 with TRBJ1-2, with D hard to call. Germline CDR1 MNHEY, CDR2 SMNVEV (reference sequence). V was pared by 1 base and J by 2 bases, with 8 bases between. The CDR3 length is 14 residues. In nucleotides, the CDR3 is TGTGCCAGCAGTTTATGGGGATCCAACTATGGCTACACCTTC. This codes for CASSLWGSNYGYTF.

This rearrangement joins TRBV10-1 to TRBJ2-7; TRBD1 is a possible D gene (6 bases). The CDR3 has 14 amino acids. Trimming left V 0 bases short and J 7 bases short, with 13 bases between. The germline V gene encodes CDR1 WNHNN and CDR2 SYGVQD (reference sequence). Here the CDR3 reads CASSESTGHREQYF. The DNA for the CDR3 is TGCGCCAGCAGTGAGTCCACAGGGCATCGGGAGCAGTACTTC.

Remarks on this clonotype: The conserved phenylalanine or tryptophan normally closing the CDR3 is absent here, so this likely arose from a read error. The V call is TRBV20-1, the J call TRBJ1-1; no clear D. V was pared by 6 bases and J by 0 bases, with 8 bases between. Looked up from germline, CDR1 is DFQATT and CDR2 is SNEGSKA (reference sequence). The CDR3 is 12 amino acids. The CDR3 protein is CSAPTLNTEAFS. The CDR3 DNA sequence: TGCAGTGCACCGACCCTGAACACTGAAGCTTTCTCT.

The chain carries TRBV24-1 and TRBJ2-3, with D possibly being TRBD1 (5 bases). Trimming stripped 5 bases from V and 1 base from J, with 12 bases between. Germline V gene sequence: CDR1 KGHDR, CDR2 SFDVKD. The CDR3 extends over 15 amino acids. The CDR3 DNA is TGTGCCACCAGTGGCTTGCAAGGGGGCACAGATACGCAGTATTTT. This codes for CATSGLQGGTDTQYF.